The 5 T cell receptor beta chains below were found in one sample sequenced in a study of blood T cell repertoires in COVID-19. The data were produced by immunoSEQ multiplex PCR, yet TCRdb's version contains in-frame clones alone and is incomplete. The top ten hold about 13% of the sample, which has tens of thousands of clones, 70% to 90% seen once. Sequences were obtained from peripheral blood. These receptor sequences come from a woman in her sixties or seventies in a cohort sampled during active COVID-19.

The V gene is TRBV5-5, the J gene TRBJ2-7; 8 bases are shared with TRBD1. With 1 base clipped from V and 3 bases from J, the junction kept 9 bases outside the gene matches. The CDR3 is 16 amino acids. The V gene's germline CDR1 is SGHKS and CDR2 YYEKEE (reference sequence). CDR3: CASSLSARTGHYEQYF. CDR3 sequence (DNA): TGTGCCAGCAGCTTGTCCGCCAGGACAGGGCACTACGAGCAGTACTTC. The variable domain in full, with the rest retrieved from reference TRBV5-5 and TRBJ2-7, is DAGVTQSPTHLIKTRGQQVTLRCSPISGHKSVSWYQQVLGQGPQFIFQYYEKEERGRGNFPDRFSARQFPNYSSELNVNALLLGDSALYLCASSLSARTGHYEQYFGPGTRLTVT.

J is TRBJ2-2 and V is TRBV10-1; 12 bases agree with TRBD2. Germline values: CDR1 WNHNN, CDR2 SYGVQD (reference sequence). J was trimmed by 0 bases and V by 9 bases; bases with no gene match: 2. The length of the CDR3 is 15 residues. The CDR3 DNA follows: TGCGCCAGTGCTAGCGGGAGGGCGAACACCGGGGAGCTGTTTTTT. Amino acids: CASASGRANTGELFF.

The chain combines TRBV7-9 with TRBJ2-7, with D hard to call. V was pared by 0 bases and J by 4 bases, with 7 bases between. The CDR3 consists of 13 residues. The V gene's germline CDR1 is SEHNR and CDR2 FQNEAQ (reference sequence). The CDR3 loop is CASSLANKYEQYF. The CDR3 nucleotides read TGTGCCAGCAGCTTAGCGAACAAATACGAGCAGTACTTC.

J is TRBJ1-3 and V is TRBV6-1; D is possibly TRBD1 (6 bases). CDR1 and CDR2 (germline): MNHNS, SASEGT. The CDR3 has 16 residues. The V and J ends lost 3 bases and 8 bases respectively, with 20 bases between them. CDR3 sequence: CASSEAFPGVGYTIYF. The CDR3 DNA sequence: TGTGCCAGCAGTGAGGCCTTCCCAGGGGTGGGGTACACCATATATTTT.

V is TRBV11-3 and J is TRBJ2-1, with 12 bases aligning to TRBD2. The V gene end was trimmed by 0 bases and the J gene end by 0 bases; junction bases not matched to a gene: 0. CDR3 size: 17 residues. Germline V gene sequence: CDR1 SGHNT, CDR2 YENEEA. The CDR3 loop is CASSLETSGSSYNEQFF. CDR3 bases: TGTGCCAGCAGCTTAGAGACTAGCGGGAGCTCCTACAATGAGCAGTTCTTC.